This T cell receptor beta chain was obtained from a study of blood T cell repertoires in COVID-19. Study-wide background: The origin of the acute and convalescent COVID-19 samples was the United States, Italy and Spain.

Only in-frame clones appear in the TCRdb table, and some are missing; sequencing was by immunoSEQ multiplex PCR. The table records about 190,000 clones, more than 70% of them present only once. This clonotype was obtained from a woman of 80 years or more with active or convalescent COVID-19. The specimen was peripheral blood.

CDR3 sequence: CASSKGTDYEQYF. The CDR3 nucleotides are TGTGCCAGCAGTAAAGGGACAGACTACGAGCAGTACTTC. The J gene is TRBJ2-7, the V gene TRBV2; 7 nucleotides line up with TRBD1. From germline, CDR1 is SNHLY and CDR2 FYNNEI. Trimming removed 5 bases from V and 3 bases from J; junction bases left unmatched: 4. This CDR3 spans 13 amino acids.